The TCR beta chain under discussion was sequenced for a study of blood T cell repertoires in COVID-19. Across the study: COVID-19 samples from acute and convalescent phases originated in the United States, Italy and Spain. In each case, the material was cDNA or gDNA derived from T cells, B-cell-depleted T cells, or PBMCs.

In the original analysis: Nucleated cell counts were estimated from reference gene primer amplification. Some clones are missing from TCRdb's copy, which holds only in-frame ones; the method was immunoSEQ multiplex PCR. From that table come the V and J calls and clone size; the DNA was used to work out D and trimming. This sample carries 250,000 to 350,000 clones, around nine tenths of them seen once, and the ten largest clones take under 15%. The sequencing sample was made of peripheral blood. The TCR originated in a woman aged 55-69 years with acute or convalescent COVID-19.

CDR3 region: CASSARLSSYNEQFF. CDR3 coding DNA: TGTGCCAGCAGCGCCAGATTAAGCTCCTACAATGAGCAGTTCTTC. V and J are TRBV9 and TRBJ2-1; the D is unclear. Between the trimmed V and J ends, which lost 3 bases and 0 bases, there was a span of 10 bases. The CDR3 consists of 15 residues. Germline V gives CDR1 SGDLS, CDR2 YYNGEE.